This T cell receptor (beta chain) was sequenced for a study of cytomegalovirus exposure and HLA in healthy donors. In the PCR, 60 Vbeta and 13 Jbeta primers were used. Sequenced by immunoSEQ multiplex PCR; TCRdb stores in-frame clones only, minus some. The data show about 150,000 clones, approximately 9% seen once. Study-level points and caveats: Confirmation was obtained in vitro that a few CMV-associated chains are specific for CMV antigens. In a later analysis, a genetic analysis reported fewer productive-TCR N-insertions in an Asian-associated ancestry cluster than the cohort average. Association of roughly 18,000 TCR beta sequences with HLA alleles was found at 0.05 false discovery rate in a later analysis. Later examination showed HLA-associated TCR beta chains had greater clonal expansion than equally common others.

Concerning this clone: The antigen remains unidentified.

The CDR3 runs 15 residues. The germline V and J ends were trimmed by 4 bases and 1 base, with 14 bases remaining between them. CDR1 SGHNT and CDR2 YYREEE come from the germline V gene (reference sequence). The sequence was collected from a male donor in good health and CMV-seronegative. This chain uses TRBV5-4 with TRBJ2-5; D remains unclear. The sequenced sample was PBMCs. This chain's CDR3 is CASSPSSLSQETQYF. CDR3 DNA sequence: TGTGCCAGCAGCCCGAGCTCGTTATCCCAAGAGACCCAGTACTTC.